The 12 T cell receptor beta chains in this list originate from one sample, sequenced in a study of blood T cells in healthy people across ages (dated by TCRdb to between 2014 and 2016). The library relied on 5' RACE. Sequencing relied on an Illumina HiSeq 2500. A second PCR of roughly 7 to 12 cycles was run with a J-beta primer mix and a sample-barcoded 5' primer. The raw public reads went through TCRdb reprocessing: fastp at Q25, MiXCR clone calling, in-frame beta chains kept. All rows with the same CDR3 protein become a single entry with the most common DNA and genes. Present in this sample are about 1.1 million distinct CDR3 sequences, roughly two fifths of which were seen just once. Of the sample, approximately 14% falls within the top ten clones. The sequencing sample was made of blood. All receptors derive from a man between 18 and 35 years old in good health.

This clonotype has only a few counts. The chain carries TRBV10-3 and TRBJ2-7; D unclear. Germline V CDR1 and CDR2: ENHRY, SYGVKD. V lost 3 bases to trimming and J lost 1 base, with 4 bases between them. The length of the CDR3 is 12 residues. The CDR3 coding sequence is TGTGCCATCAGTGACGGTTCCTACGAGCAGTACTTC. The encoded protein is CAISDGSYEQYF.

The rearrangement joins TRBV12-3 or TRBV12-4 to TRBJ2-7; D possibly uses TRBD1 or TRBD2 (5 bases each). V was cut by 4 bases and J by 4 bases, with 20 bases left in between. The CDR3 has 16 residues. CDR3: CASSSSSLGVQYEQYF. In DNA, the CDR3 is TGTGCCAGCAGTTCCTCCTCGTTGGGGGTTCAGTACGAGCAGTACTTC.

This chain uses TRBV3-1 with TRBJ1-1; the match to TRBD1 covers 7 bases. J was trimmed by 3 bases and V by 0 bases; bases with no gene match: 7. From germline, CDR1 is LGHDT and CDR2 YNNKEL (reference sequence). The CDR3 totals 16 residues. DNA for the CDR3: TGTGCCAGCAGCCAAGAAGATCGGCAGGGGGACACTGAAGCTTTCTTT. It translates to CASSQEDRQGDTEAFF.

V is TRBV20-1 and J is TRBJ2-3; D is uncertain. The CDR3 has 14 amino acids. V lost 1 base to trimming and J lost 0 bases, with 8 bases between them. The germline V gene encodes CDR1 DFQATT and CDR2 SNEGSKA (reference sequence). CDR3 region: CSARGYYSTDTQYF. The DNA of the CDR3 is TGCAGTGCTAGAGGATATTACAGCACAGATACGCAGTATTTT.

J is TRBJ1-5 and V is TRBV2, with TRBD1 matching 9 bases. Unmatched junction bases numbered 2, after V lost 5 bases and J lost 3 bases. The CDR3 sequence is 14 residues long. Per germline, CDR1 SNHLY and CDR2 FYNNEI. In nucleotides, the CDR3 is TGTGCCAGCAGTACAGGGGGCAACAATCAGCCCCAGCATTTT. Its translation is CASSTGGNNQPQHF.

This clonotype was observed a handful of times. CDR3 sequence: CASSQGGKTNEKLFF. The CDR3, as DNA: TGTGCCAGCAGTCAGGGGGGTAAGACTAATGAAAAACTGTTTTTT. The chain employs TRBV25-1 and TRBJ1-4; 7 bases fit TRBD1. Germline V CDR1 and CDR2: MGHDK, SYGVNS. This CDR3 has 15 residues. V gave up 5 bases and J gave up 2 bases; unmatched junction bases: 5.

This clonotype came up a few times. The rearrangement links TRBV27 to TRBJ2-1, with 8 bases fitting TRBD1. Germline V gene sequence: CDR1 MNHEY, CDR2 SMNVEV (reference sequence). This CDR3 has 16 amino acids. J lost 3 bases, V lost 4 bases, and 8 bases had no gene match. The CDR3 DNA sequence: TGTGCCAGCAGTTCAACCTCGACAGGGGTCTACAATGAGCAGTTCTTC. It yields the protein CASSSTSTGVYNEQFF.

This clonotype was seen only a few times. The chain employs TRBV27 and TRBJ2-5; D ambiguous. Germline values: CDR1 MNHEY, CDR2 SMNVEV (reference sequence). This CDR3 is built from 14 residues. Trimming pared 1 base from V and 0 bases from J, leaving 6 bases between. The CDR3 region has the DNA TGTGCCAGCAGTTTATTAGGGTACCAAGAGACCCAGTACTTC. Translated: CASSLLGYQETQYF.

This clonotype appeared many times. The V call is TRBV4-3, the J call TRBJ2-1; possibly TRBD1 or TRBD2 for D (6 bases each). V shed 0 bases and J shed 8 bases, with 8 bases lying between them. This CDR3 is built from 13 residues. Germline CDR1 reads LGHNA; CDR2 reads YSLEER. The CDR3 DNA sequence: TGCGCCAGCAGCCAAGAGGGGGGCTATGAGCAGTTCTTC. Protein: CASSQEGGYEQFF.

J is TRBJ2-1 and V is TRBV14, with a tentative D call TRBD1 (5 bases). CDR3 size: 17 residues. Germline CDR1 and CDR2: SGHDN and FVKESK. Trimming cost V 0 bases and J 8 bases, with 20 bases left between them. CDR3 protein: CASSQDRRKGDRDEQFF. The DNA of the CDR3 is TGTGCCAGCAGCCAAGATCGAAGGAAAGGGGATAGGGATGAGCAGTTCTTC.

This clonotype was detected a few times. The V and J genes are TRBV6-5 and TRBJ2-1; possibly TRBD1 for D (6 bases). The CDR3 contains 12 residues. Trimming stripped 8 bases from V and 4 bases from J, with 9 bases between. Germline CDR1 is MNHEY and CDR2 is SVGAGI. The CDR3 here is CASGQGYNEQFF. The CDR3 nucleotides are TGTGCCAGCGGTCAGGGGTACAATGAGCAGTTCTTC.

In its sample, this clonotype was seen a few times. The chain combines TRBV29-1 with TRBJ1-2; D not resolved. Germline V gene data show CDR1 as SQVTM and CDR2 as ANQGSEA. Trimming removed 2 bases from V and 7 bases from J, with 14 bases in between. The CDR3 has 13 amino acids. The CDR3 nucleotides read TGCAGCGTTGAACCTGAGGGAACTAGTGGCTACACCTTC. It specifies CSVEPEGTSGYTF. The full variable domain, rest sourced from reference TRBV29-1 and TRBJ1-2, is SAVISQKPSRDICQRGTSLTIQCQVDSQVTMMFWYRQQPGQSLTLIATANQGSEATYESGFVIDKFPISRPNLTFSTLTVSNMSPEDSSIYLCSVEPEGTSGYTFGSGTRLTVV.